What follows is one TCR beta chain and its context. Its cognate antigen is unknown. The record originates from a study of T cells after yellow fever vaccination. Study findings and constraints: Contamination by abundant bulk-population clonotypes could be present in FACS-sorted repertoires.

The CDR3 is 17 amino acids. CDR1 and CDR2 from the germline V gene are SEHNR and FQNEAQ (reference sequence). J gave up 2 bases and V 5 bases, and 12 bases lay outside the gene matches. A single record per CDR3 protein comes from TCRdb applying MiXCR to the 5' RACE reads. This table has about 140,000 distinct CDR3 sequences, 7.7% appearing once. V usage is TRBV7-9 and J usage is TRBJ2-7; 10 positions match TRBD2. Specimen: CD4+ T cells sorted from PBMCs, collected 5 days after the yellow fever booster vaccination. This TCR was sampled from a young man who received the YFV17D yellow fever vaccine. The CDR3 region has the DNA TGTGCCAGCAGCCTGGGTGGTAGCGGGAGGCTTGCCTACGAGCAGTACTTC. It codes for CASSLGGSGRLAYEQYF.